This T cell receptor (beta chain) was documented in a study of shared clonotypes between healthy human individuals (TCRdb year 2020). Regarding the research as a whole: A few men and a couple of women, aged 18 to 49 years, made up the cohort. For each donor, CD4 naive and CD4 memory were each given three plates, CD8 naive was given two plates, and CD8 memory was given one plate. To estimate repertoire size and how much clonotype sharing occurs between individuals, the study deeply sequenced the blood TCR repertoires of roughly 5 healthy adults. To increase sequencing depth and limit assay-specific biases, different laboratories used diverse techniques to prepare libraries and sequence TCR repertoires. Per donor, leukapheresis produced somewhere between about 0.85 and 8.9 billion PBMCs.

CD8 naive samples were CD45RO-negative cells positively selected for CCR7, giving a CD45RA+CCR7+ population that excluded TemRA cells. Donors were healthy HIV-negative adults with no recently reported acute infections or vaccinations. Only Caucasian adults living in Nashville, Tennessee, USA were represented among the donors. After blood collection by leukapheresis, PBMCs were isolated using Ficoll-Histopaque density gradient centrifugation and then cryopreserved in the vapor phase of liquid nitrogen. Analytical flow cytometry was used to check the purity and quantity of every magnetically sorted T cell population. Each sorted fraction had its genomic DNA isolated and then quantified by UV absorbance on a Nanodrop 2000c. The CDR3 runs 16 amino acids, cysteine and phenylalanine included. This entry keeps only the CDR3 DNA: 48 bases, framed from base 1. The germline ends are 18 bases apart after V is trimmed by 5 bases and J by 3 bases. CDR1 and CDR2 are read off the germline V gene (reference sequence) as MNHEY and SMNVEV.

A word on this clone: Which antigen it targets is not known. Base quality data are lacking; no much larger clone is found one base away.

TCR CDR3 regions were amplified from genomic DNA by multiplex PCR using the deep immunoSEQ assay. Extracted genomic DNA from each cell subset was spread evenly across all wells of several immunoSEQ 96-well plates, with each plate serving as a replicate. For sorted subsets, each replicate PCR was loaded with 200 ng genomic DNA, equivalent to some 31,000 T cell genomes. Purified libraries were measured with a Qubit 3.0 fluorometer, size-checked on a Bioanalyzer 2100, and measured again with the KAPA Library Quantification kit. A separate single-read 150-cycle Illumina NextSeq 550 flow cell was used to sequence each immunoSEQ 96-well plate. The authors' pipeline ran thus. Because the immunoSEQ output included only junctional sequences and no quality scores, the filtering could not be the same as the filtering used for full-length reads. Sequences were annotated with PyIR, a Python wrapper for IgBLAST v1.9, and V/J genes and CDR3 were assigned using IMGT germline references. Reads were removed for weak V/J assignments (E-value above 1e-6), missing CDR3, stop codons, out-of-frame junctions, or ambiguous translated residues. V3J clonotypes were defined as sequences sharing an identical inferred V gene, J gene, and CDR3 amino acid sequence. To compute the percentage overlap between repertoires, the number of shared unique clonotypes was divided by the size of the smaller repertoire. RTK rarefaction, the Chao1 estimator, and Recon v2.1 estimates of unobserved clonotypes were used to assess repertoire richness. For all TCRbeta clonotypes obtained by the gDNA method from several donors, generation probabilities were computed with OLGA. In its TCRdb copy, this immuneACCESS table keeps in-frame sequences only and misses some clones. Where compared with another copy, unresolved V genes explain less than half of these, and the others have no known cause. V, J and clone size derive from that table, while D and trimming were established from the DNA sequence. This sample has millions of clones in its table, and 85% to 95% of those were observed once. The ten largest make up 0.85% to 1.3% of the sample.

General conclusions and limits of the study: Only blood was sampled, and tissue TCR repertoires likely differ from those in blood. Based on pairwise subsampling, the degree of clonotype sharing among donors was expected to be affected by sequencing depth. About 5% of naive CD4, 3.5% of naive CD8, about 2.5% of memory CD4, and more than 0.35% of memory CD8 clonotypes were shared across several donors. Incomplete sequencing was indicated by rarefaction of sorted-subset datasets, despite the large sequencing depth. Clonotypes shared by all four sorted-subset donors showed higher generation probabilities than non-shared clonotypes. Estimated clonotype richness was generally larger for naive than for memory subsets. Because the study included only a small number of donors, the genetic and exposure-history diversity represented was limited.

Recombination joined TRBV27 with TRBJ2-3; the D gene is perhaps TRBD1 or TRBD2, each of them matching over 6 bases. The sequence was collected from a man aged 18 to 30 in good health. Sequenced input: naive CD8+ T cells sorted from blood. The sample's cell subset or site, from its label and the paper: CD45RA+CCR7+. The CDR3: CASSLLSLGGTDTQYF. The DNA reads TGTGCCAGCAGTCTCCTTAGTTTAGGGGGGACAGATACGCAGTATTTT.